The entry below describes one T cell receptor (beta chain). The antigen is unknown. The sample belongs to a study of T cell responses to AZD1222 COVID-19 vaccine. Findings and caveats of the study: Researchers took repertoire samples only after the peak T cell response had come. Most donors were white British and more were female, and clonal diversity was possibly underestimated. At study baseline, merely several AZD1222 recipients were seropositive. Among spike-specific TCRs, nearly half reportedly target unmutated variant regions.

Repertoires were generated with immunoSEQ multiplex PCR, while TCRdb's copy carries only in-frame clones and drops some. The sample includes some 200,000 clones, roughly 94% of them seen just once. CDR1 is MNHNS, CDR2 SASEGT, per germline. With 0 bases removed from V and 4 bases from J, the gap between germline ends came to 9 bases. This CDR3 is 14 amino acids long. The receptor was isolated from an adult who received the MenACWY meningococcal vaccine as a control. The chain joins TRBV6-1 to TRBJ1-2; D not certain. Material: peripheral blood, obtained 28 days after the second dose of the MenACWY control vaccine. CDR3 coding DNA: TGTGCCAGCAGTGAAGCTCCAGGACCCTATGGCTACACCTTC. It codes for CASSEAPGPYGYTF.